These 30 T cell receptor beta chains were all obtained from the same sample, sequenced in a study of blood T cell repertoires in COVID-19. Here immunoSEQ multiplex PCR was the method, and the copy in TCRdb shows in-frame clones only, minus some. The sample has almost 200,000 clones, 70% to 90% seen once. The sample was PBMCs or T cells enriched from blood (not recorded which). These receptors were obtained from a young woman who had recovered from COVID-19.

V usage is TRBV5-6 and J usage is TRBJ1-1; D call uncertain. The germline CDR1 and CDR2 sequences are SGHDT and YYEEEE. V lost 0 bases, J lost 3 bases, and 12 bases lay in between. The CDR3 runs to 15 residues. CDR3 loop: CASSLASLVYTEAFF. CDR3 sequence (DNA): TGTGCCAGCAGCTTGGCCAGTCTTGTCTACACTGAAGCTTTCTTT.

The chain couples TRBV5-8 to TRBJ1-2; 7 nucleotides match TRBD1. V gave up 2 bases and J gave up 3 bases; unmatched junction bases: 7. Germline V lookup: CDR1 SGHTS, CDR2 YDEGEE. CDR3 length: 15 amino acids. The CDR3 is CASSFWDSVYYGYTF. The CDR3, as DNA: TGTGCCAGCAGCTTTTGGGACAGCGTGTACTATGGCTACACCTTC.

V and J are TRBV10-2 and TRBJ2-7; D may be TRBD1 (7 bases). The germline gives CDR1 WSHSY, CDR2 SAAADI. V lost 9 bases and J lost 3, with 27 bases in between. The CDR3 has 17 amino acids. The CDR3 DNA follows: TGCGCCAGTCTGGGATTCCAAACGACCCAGGGGGGCTACGAGCAGTACTTC. Protein: CASLGFQTTQGGYEQYF.

V is TRBV4-2 and J is TRBJ2-7, with 9 bases matching TRBD2. In germline, CDR1 is LGHNA, CDR2 YNFKEQ. The CDR3 consists of 15 residues. With 1 base clipped from V and 6 bases from J, the junction kept 7 bases outside the gene matches. CDR3 amino acids: CASSQGPGLAAEQYF. The CDR3 nucleotides read TGTGCCAGCAGCCAAGGTCCGGGACTAGCCGCCGAGCAGTACTTC.

The chain has TRBV2 and TRBJ2-3; 8 bases match TRBD2. Trimming took 6 bases from V and 0 from J; bases not matched to a gene: 8. CDR3 length equals 16 residues. CDR1 and CDR2 (germline): SNHLY, FYNNEI. The CDR3 protein is CASREGLVRSTDTQYF. The CDR3, as DNA: TGTGCCAGCAGAGAGGGACTAGTTCGGAGCACAGATACGCAGTATTTT.

The V and J genes are TRBV6-2 or TRBV6-3 and TRBJ1-5; TRBD1 matches 7 bases. V shed 6 bases and J 6 bases; nucleotides not matched to a gene: 8. CDR3 size: 14 residues. Germline CDR1 is MNHEY and CDR2 is SVGEGT. DNA of the CDR3: TGTGCCAGCAGCGCTCTAACAGGGGCTCAGCCCCAGCATTTT. This gives the protein CASSALTGAQPQHF.

The count of this clone is one. The chain combines TRBV7-9 with TRBJ2-1; 7 positions match TRBD1. The trim removed 5 bases at V and 4 bases at J, leaving 14 bases unmatched. The CDR3 covers 17 residues. The germline gives CDR1 SEHNR, CDR2 FQNEAQ (reference sequence). The chain's CDR3 is CASSGGFGDSQYNEQFF. In nucleotides, the CDR3 is TGTGCCAGCAGCGGGGGATTTGGGGACAGTCAATACAATGAGCAGTTCTTC.

V usage is TRBV10-3 and J usage is TRBJ1-3, with no clear D. This CDR3 has 13 amino acids. The ends were cut back, 6 bases at V and 2 bases at J, with 8 bases in the middle. Germline V CDR1 and CDR2: ENHRY, SYGVKD. The CDR3 region has the DNA TGTGCCATCAGCGGTGGAGCTGGAAACACCATATATTTT. As protein: CAISGGAGNTIYF.

This clone was found once. The chain combines TRBV20-1 with TRBJ1-2; D is uncertain. Germline V gene sequence: CDR1 DFQATT, CDR2 SNEGSKA (reference sequence). Trimming removed 3 bases at V and 8 bases at J, with 10 bases between. The CDR3 is 11 amino acids. CDR3 region: CSASVGGGYTF. For the CDR3, the DNA is TGCAGTGCTAGTGTCGGAGGAGGCTACACCTTC.

The chain carries TRBV19 and TRBJ1-6, with D uncertain. Per germline, CDR1 LNHDA and CDR2 SQIVND (reference sequence). Trimming took 7 bases from V and 8 from J, leaving 21 bases between them. CDR3 length: 16 amino acids. The DNA for the CDR3 is TGTGCCAGTACTGATATGGGTGCCCTCGGAGATTCACCCCTCCACTTT. Translating it yields CASTDMGALGDSPLHF.

This clone was seen a handful of times. CDR3 nucleotides: TGTGCCAGCAGAAGGGGACAGGGGCAAGAGACCCAGTACTTC. As protein: CASRRGQGQETQYF. The rearrangement uses TRBV28 and TRBJ2-5, with TRBD1 matching over 10 bases. The CDR3 has 14 residues. Per the germline V gene, CDR1 is MDHEN and CDR2 is SYDVKM. After removal of 6 bases from V and 2 bases from J, the junction contained 3 bases not matched to a gene.

The genes are TRBV7-3 and TRBJ2-2; the D gene could be TRBD1 or TRBD2 (5 bases each). The germline V gene encodes CDR1 SGHTA and CDR2 FQGTGA. Between the trimmed V and J ends, which lost 6 bases and 6 bases, there was a span of 14 bases. The CDR3 loop spans 14 amino acids. The CDR3 nucleotides read TGTGCCAGCAGTTTACTAGGGGCCGCCGGGGAGCTGTTTTTT. It translates to CASSLLGAAGELFF.

The count of this clone is one. V gene TRBV7-3 combines with J gene TRBJ1-1; 11 positions match TRBD1. Trimming removed 6 bases from V and 5 bases from J; junction bases left unmatched: 17. This CDR3 has 18 residues. The germline V gene encodes CDR1 SGHTA and CDR2 FQGTGA. The CDR3 reads CASSHGQGAHVYDTEAFF. Written as DNA, the CDR3 is TGTGCCAGCAGTCATGGACAGGGGGCCCACGTGTACGATACTGAAGCTTTCTTT.

The rearrangement joins TRBV28 to TRBJ1-2; D unresolved. CDR3 length: 12 amino acids. Trimming cost V 0 bases and J 4 bases, with 3 bases left between them. Germline CDR1 and CDR2: MDHEN and SYDVKM. The CDR3 protein is CASSLWAYGYTF. DNA of the CDR3: TGTGCCAGCAGTTTATGGGCCTATGGCTACACCTTC.

The chain recombines TRBV29-1 with TRBJ2-7; 9 bases fit TRBD2. Germline assignment: CDR1 SQVTM and CDR2 ANQGSEA. The V segment lost 2 bases and the J segment 2 bases; nucleotides outside the gene matches: 4. The CDR3 is made up of 14 amino acids. In nucleotides, the CDR3 is TGCAGCGTTGAAATAGCGGGGGAGACCTACGAGCAGTACTTC. Translated, it gives CSVEIAGETYEQYF.

The rearrangement joins TRBV4-2 to TRBJ2-7, with 8 bases identical to TRBD2. Germline trimming cut 0 bases from V and 1 base from J; bases unmatched to any gene: 5. The CDR3 sequence is 16 residues long. In germline, CDR1 is LGHNA, CDR2 YNFKEQ. The CDR3 coding sequence is TGTGCCAGCAGCCAAGATGGGGCGGGGGGATCCTACGAGCAGTACTTC. Amino acids: CASSQDGAGGSYEQYF.

This sequence joins TRBV4-2 and TRBJ2-1, with 8 bases identical to TRBD2. CDR1 and CDR2 from the germline V gene are LGHNA and YNFKEQ. Germline trimming cut 4 bases from V and 13 bases from J; bases unmatched to any gene: 15. This CDR3 is built from 15 residues. In DNA form, the CDR3 reads TGTGCCAGCAGCCTACTAAACGGGGGGGCCAGGCTCCAGTTCTTC. Encoded protein: CASSLLNGGARLQFF.

The chain carries TRBV5-1 and TRBJ1-1; no definite D call. V was pared by 2 bases and J by 0 bases, with 11 bases between. Germline V gene lookup returns CDR1 SGHRS and CDR2 YFSETQ. The CDR3 is 15 residues long. The CDR3 nucleotides are TGCGCCAGCAGCTTTCAGGCATCCCTGAACACTGAAGCTTTCTTT. Residues: CASSFQASLNTEAFF.

This chain joins TRBV10-2 and TRBJ2-1; 12 bases line up with TRBD2. The CDR3 totals 15 residues. The V gene end was trimmed by 3 bases and the J gene end by 7 bases; junction bases not matched to a gene: 4. Germline V gene lookup returns CDR1 WSHSY and CDR2 SAAADI. CDR3: CASSDLAGGRNEQFF. The CDR3 DNA reads TGCGCCAGCAGTGATCTAGCGGGGGGGCGTAATGAGCAGTTCTTC.

In DNA form, the CDR3 reads TGTGCCAGCAGTTACGGCTTCTTCTCTGGAAACACCATATATTTT. Translating it yields CASSYGFFSGNTIYF. The chain has TRBV6-5 and TRBJ1-3; D uncertain. Germline V gene sequence: CDR1 MNHEY, CDR2 SVGAGI. The CDR3 runs 15 residues. Trimming took 2 bases from V and 0 from J, leaving 8 bases between them.

The chain links TRBV5-1 to TRBJ1-3; 7 bases line up with TRBD1. With 3 bases clipped from V and 4 bases from J, the junction kept 4 bases outside the gene matches. This CDR3 region has 14 residues. Germline CDR1 SGHRS, CDR2 YFSETQ. CDR3 region: CASSSKGAGNTIYF. CDR3 DNA sequence: TGCGCCAGCAGCTCCAAGGGGGCAGGAAACACCATATATTTT.

The chain combines TRBV7-9 with TRBJ1-2, with TRBD1 matching over 8 bases. CDR1 and CDR2 (germline): SEHNR, FQNEAQ (reference sequence). This CDR3 is 16 amino acids long. With 8 bases clipped from V and 5 bases from J, the junction kept 16 bases outside the gene matches. The CDR3 DNA is TGTGCCAGCGGCCGTCCGGGACAGGCTCTCCCTTATGGCTACACCTTC. Translated, it gives CASGRPGQALPYGYTF.

This chain uses TRBV5-1 with TRBJ1-6; D gene uncertain. V lost 2 bases to trimming and J lost 11 bases, with 14 bases between them. The V gene's germline CDR1 is SGHRS and CDR2 YFSETQ. CDR3 size: 14 residues. The CDR3 DNA reads TGCGCCAGCAGCTTCGGGGAACTAGTTGCACCCCTCCACTTT. It translates to CASSFGELVAPLHF.

This clone was detected once. The rearrangement uses TRBV2 and TRBJ2-5, with 8 bases identical to TRBD1. The CDR3 is made up of 13 amino acids. The germline gives CDR1 SNHLY, CDR2 FYNNEI. V lost 6 bases to trimming and J lost 4 bases; unmatched junction nucleotides: 4. CDR3 in DNA: TGTGCCAGCAGACAAGGACAGGGAGAGACCCAGTACTTC. This codes for CASRQGQGETQYF.

The V call is TRBV28, the J call TRBJ2-7, with D possibly TRBD1 on 6 matching bases. Germline V lookup: CDR1 MDHEN, CDR2 SYDVKM. Deletions cut 5 bases from V and 7 bases from J, with 12 bases between. The CDR3 has 12 amino acids. The CDR3 is CASSTTQGEQYF. For the CDR3, the DNA is TGTGCCAGCAGTACGACTCAGGGGGAGCAGTACTTC.

V and J are TRBV28 and TRBJ1-3; maybe TRBD1 (6 bases). The CDR3 covers 15 residues. V lost 8 bases, J lost 6 bases, and 20 bases lay in between. Per the germline V gene, CDR1 is MDHEN and CDR2 is SYDVKM. CDR3 sequence: CASAGGGPLENTIYF. CDR3 nucleotides: TGTGCCAGCGCCGGCGGGGGCCCTCTGGAAAACACCATATATTTT.

Notes on this clone: One base away lies a much larger clone, so this may be a sequencing read error. The chain combines TRBV5-4 with TRBJ1-1; D remains ambiguous. The CDR3 contains 13 residues. CDR1 is SGHNT, CDR2 YYREEE, per germline (reference sequence). Deletions cut 0 bases from V and 0 bases from J, with 3 bases between. Here the CDR3 DNA reads TGTGCCAGCAGCTTGGACATGAACACTGAAGCTTTCTTT. It translates to CASSLDMNTEAFF. The complete variable domain, with remaining parts taken from reference TRBV5-4 and TRBJ1-1, reads ETGVTQSPTHLIKTRGQQVTLRCSSQSGHNTVSWYQQALGQGPQFIFQYYREEENGRGNFPPRFSGLQFPNYSSELNVNALELDDSALYLCASSLDMNTEAFFGQGTRLTVV.

In this sample, this clone turned up once. This CDR3 reads CASSLGRLGGELFF. Written as DNA, the CDR3 is TGTGCCAGCAGCTTGGGCAGGTTAGGCGGGGAGCTGTTTTTT. V and J are TRBV5-4 and TRBJ2-2; D gene uncertain. This CDR3 is built from 14 residues. Germline lookup yields CDR1 SGHNT and CDR2 YYREEE (reference sequence). V was trimmed by 0 bases and J by 7 bases, leaving 10 bases between them.

This clone was detected once. The rearrangement uses TRBV28 and TRBJ1-4; no reliable D call. CDR3 size: 18 residues. Germline CDR1 is MDHEN and CDR2 is SYDVKM. With 5 bases removed from V and 3 bases from J, the gap between germline ends came to 22 bases. The CDR3 spells CASSATLRPFLANEKLFF. Here the CDR3 DNA reads TGTGCCAGCAGTGCTACCCTGAGACCTTTCCTAGCTAATGAAAAACTGTTTTTT.

The chain couples TRBV28 to TRBJ1-4; 7 nucleotides line up with TRBD1. Per the germline V gene, CDR1 is MDHEN and CDR2 is SYDVKM. The CDR3 contains 15 residues. V shed 5 bases and J 5 bases; nucleotides not matched to a gene: 8. CDR3 region: CASSPEGAQNEKLFF. CDR3 sequence (DNA): TGTGCCAGCAGTCCCGAGGGGGCCCAGAATGAAAAACTGTTTTTT.